This T cell receptor (beta chain) was identified during a study of cytomegalovirus exposure and HLA in healthy donors. Study conclusions and caveats: Subsequent analysis of the approximately 110 validation repertoires found a tendency for first-cohort TCR clusters to co-occur. There were 150 or so TCR beta chains listed as cytomegalovirus-associated.

Germline lookup yields CDR1 SGHTA and CDR2 FQGNSA. V was trimmed by 3 bases and J by 1 base, leaving 12 bases between them. This CDR3 has 15 amino acids. The donors belonged to the approximately 120-subject validation cohort, separate from the 666-subject first cohort. Concerning this clone: Its antigen is unknown.

Clones were read by immunoSEQ multiplex PCR, and TCRdb kept only the in-frame ones, dropping some. Of 120,000 or so clones in the sample, around 90% were seen once. Sequenced sample: PBMCs. The clonotype comes from a woman between 18 and 30 years old in good health and CMV-seronegative. The chain recombines TRBV7-2 with TRBJ1-1, with TRBD1 as a possible D gene (5 bases). CDR3 nucleotides: TGTGCCAGCAGCTTTAAACGACAGTGGAACACTGAAGCTTTCTTT. It yields the protein CASSFKRQWNTEAFF.